This is a list of T cell receptor beta chains from one sample in a study of cytomegalovirus exposure and HLA in healthy donors. Using immunoSEQ multiplex PCR, the repertoire was profiled, and TCRdb retains in-frame clones only, with some absent. The sample has about 90,000 clones; around 64% are singletons. The specimen sequenced was PBMCs. The receptor source for this set is a man aged 25 to 40 in good health and CMV-seronegative. CDR3s include the opening cysteine and the closing phenylalanine or tryptophan. The order of the fields is clone size, J gene, V gene, D gene, CDR3 DNA, CDR3 protein. D genes are given only for firm matches. Clone size is stated in some rows and not others, as once, few, many or a class when expanded.

NA | TRBJ1-3 | TRBV29-1 | NA | TGCAGCGTTGAAACCAGGGGCATTTCCTCTGGAAACACCATATATTTT | CSVETRGISSGNTIYF
once | TRBJ2-6 | TRBV9 | TRBD1 | TGTGCCAGCAGCGTAGTCCCCATGGGGACAGGGAACCCTGGGGCCAACGTCCTGACTTTC | CASSVVPMGTGNPGANVLTF
NA | TRBJ1-4 | TRBV30 | NA | TGTGCCTGGAGTGTTTTGGAGGGTGAAAAACTGTTTTTT | CAWSVLEGEKLFF
NA | TRBJ1-3 | TRBV5-1 | TRBD1 | TGCGCCAGCAGCTCTGGGCCGGGACAGTCTGGAAACACCATATATTTT | CASSSGPGQSGNTIYF
once | TRBJ1-2 | TRBV29-1 | NA | TGCAGCGTTGAGAGGGAAGGGTATGGCTACACCTTC | CSVEREGYGYTF
NA | TRBJ1-2 | TRBV7-9 | NA | TGTGCCAGCAGCTCCCCGGACCGGGAGGGGCTCTATGGCTACACCTTC | CASSSPDREGLYGYTF
NA | TRBJ1-1 | TRBV11-2 | NA | TGTGCCAGCAGCTTAGGCGGGACCCAAGGCAGAGAAGCTTTCTTT | CASSLGGTQGREAFF
NA | TRBJ2-7 | TRBV4-2 | TRBD1 | TGTGCCAGCAGCCAAGGGGGACAGGAAACGCACTTC | CASSQGGQETHF
few | TRBJ2-6 | TRBV28 | NA | TGTGCCAGCAGTCTCGACACCCTCGGCTCTGGGGCCAACGTCCTGACTTTC | CASSLDTLGSGANVLTF
NA | TRBJ1-5 | TRBV4-1 | NA | TGCGCCAGCAGCCAAGGGTACCAGGGAGGGCAGCCCCAGCATTTT | CASSQGYQGGQPQHF
few | TRBJ2-3 | TRBV30 | NA | TGTGCCTGGAGAGCGACAGATACGCAGTATTTT | CAWRATDTQYF
NA | TRBJ1-1 | TRBV4-1 | NA | TGCGCCAGCAGCGCATCCTCCCTAGAAGCTTTCTTT | CASSASSLEAFF
NA | TRBJ1-1 | TRBV15 | TRBD1 | TGTGCCACCAGGGTTCGGGACAGGGGCCCTGAAGCTTTCTTT | CATRVRDRGPEAFF
few | TRBJ1-1 | TRBV18 | NA | TGTGCCAGCTCACCAGGAGTTGGAGGAGTAGGTGAAGCTTTCTTT | CASSPGVGGVGEAFF
NA | TRBJ1-1 | TRBV27 | TRBD1 | TGTGCCAGCTTTACACGACAGGGAGTAAACACTGAAGCTTTCTTT | CASFTRQGVNTEAFF
NA | TRBJ2-1 | TRBV6-5 | TRBD2 | TGTGCCAGCAGTTACCGGACTAGCGGGGGACTTAATGAGCAGTTCTTC | CASSYRTSGGLNEQFF
few | TRBJ1-5 | TRBV28 | NA | TGTGCCAGCAGCTACTCGACAGGTTCGGCATTTGGTCAGCCCCAGCATTTT | CASSYSTGSAFGQPQHF
few | TRBJ2-7 | TRBV9 | NA | TGTGCCAGCAGCGTAGTCGGGTCTAGCTCCTACGAGCAGTACTTC | CASSVVGSSSYEQYF
NA | TRBJ1-1 | TRBV5-1 | NA | TGCGCCAGCAGCTTCGCACAGGGTCAACTAAACACTGAAGCTTTCTTT | CASSFAQGQLNTEAFF
NA | TRBJ1-2 | TRBV18 | NA | TGTGCCAGCTCACCAGACAGGAACTATGGCTACACCTTC | CASSPDRNYGYTF
once | TRBJ1-2 | TRBV11-2 | TRBD1 | TGTGCCAGCAGCTTAGTGGCAGGGGGCGATGGCTACACCTTC | CASSLVAGGDGYTF
NA | TRBJ1-1 | TRBV28 | NA | TGTGCCACCAGAGACACGGGGGGCACTGAAGCTTTCTTT | CATRDTGGTEAFF
few | TRBJ1-5 | TRBV6-5 | TRBD1 | TGTGCCAGCAGTTTGACAGGGGGCATGACGCATCAGCCCCAGCATTTT | CASSLTGGMTHQPQHF
NA | TRBJ2-7 | TRBV15 | NA | TGTGCCACCTCCTCCGGGGTTGGTGGCTCCTACGAGCAGTACTTC | CATSSGVGGSYEQYF
NA | TRBJ2-1 | TRBV4-1 | TRBD1 | TGCGCCAGCAGCCAAGACCCCGGGACAGGGGTCTACAATGAGCAGTTCTTC | CASSQDPGTGVYNEQFF
few | TRBJ1-2 | TRBV10-3 | TRBD1 | TGTGCCATCAGATCGGACAGGGTAGATGGCTACACCTTC | CAIRSDRVDGYTF
NA | TRBJ1-2 | TRBV12-5 | NA | TGTGCTAGTGGGCAAAACCGGGACACCCCTAACTATGGCTACCCCTTC | CASGQNRDTPNYGYPF
NA | TRBJ2-1 | TRBV6-5 | NA | TGTGCCAGCAGTTACTCGGGCAGGATGAATGAGCAGTTCTTC | CASSYSGRMNEQFF
NA | TRBJ2-1 | TRBV27 | NA | TGTGCCAGCAGGAAGAATAGCATCGAGTTACCCGAGGAGCAGTTCTTC | CASRKNSIELPEEQFF
once | TRBJ1-2 | TRBV2 | NA | TGTGCCAGCATCAACCTTTCCCGGGTGTCAAACTATGGCTACACCTTC | CASINLSRVSNYGYTF
once | TRBJ2-1 | TRBV19 | NA | TGTGCCAGCAATACAGGGCGCCTAACCTACAATGAGCAGTTCTTC | CASNTGRLTYNEQFF
NA | TRBJ2-7 | TRBV18 | TRBD1 | TGTGCCAGCTTCGGGACAGGGGAAACCTACGAGCAGTACTTC | CASFGTGETYEQYF
once | TRBJ2-7 | TRBV19 | TRBD1 | TGTGCCAGTACTTTACGACCGGGACAGGGAACCTACGAGCAGTACTTC | CASTLRPGQGTYEQYF
few | TRBJ1-2 | TRBV5-1 | NA | TGCGCCAGCAGCTACCCGTCGGGGTTGGGCTACACCTTC | CASSYPSGLGYTF
NA | TRBJ1-2 | TRBV30 | TRBD1 | TGTGCCTGGAGTGCCTCCTGGACAGGGGGCAAAGGCTACACCTTC | CAWSASWTGGKGYTF
NA | TRBJ1-6 | TRBV9 | TRBD1 | TGTGCCAGCAGCGTAGGAAGGGACAGGGTACTATTGTCACCCCTCCACTTT | CASSVGRDRVLLSPLHF
few | TRBJ2-7 | TRBV7-2 | TRBD1 | TGTGCCAGCAGCGTGACAGGGGGCTGGTACGAGCAGTACTTC | CASSVTGGWYEQYF
NA | TRBJ2-7 | TRBV5-1 | NA | TGCGCCAGCAGCTTCACCAGTACGATGTGGGAGCAGTACTTC | CASSFTSTMWEQYF
NA | TRBJ2-7 | TRBV5-4 | NA | TGTGCCAGCAGCCCCCCGGGAAAGTACGAGCAGTACTTC | CASSPPGKYEQYF
NA | TRBJ2-7 | TRBV7-8 | NA | TGTGCCAGCAGCACCCCCGGGACCGGGAGCTCCTACGAGCAGTACTTC | CASSTPGTGSSYEQYF
NA | TRBJ1-1 | TRBV28 | NA | TGTGCCAGCAGTCCGTACACCGCTGAAGCTTTCTTT | CASSPYTAEAFF
NA | TRBJ1-1 | TRBV6-5 | TRBD1 | TGTGCCAGCAGTCCCGGACAGGGGGCTTCTGAAGCTTTCTTT | CASSPGQGASEAFF